The entry below describes one TCR beta chain. The antigen remains undetermined. These data are taken from a study of T cells in localized non-small cell lung cancer. Study conclusions and caveats: Higher T cell density in the blood was associated with longer overall survival, whereas higher adjacent-lung clonality associated with shorter survival. Of the top 100 tumor clones, median roughly 53 were in adjacent lung, 25 to 30 among its top 100.

CDR1 is MDHEN, CDR2 SYDVKM, per germline. CDR3 length: 16 amino acids. V lost 3 bases and J 4 bases, leaving 16 bases between the germline ends. Measured with immunoSEQ multiplex PCR; TCRdb has only the in-frame clones, and not every one. This sample carries about 36,000 clones, 70% to 90% of them seen once, and the ten largest clones take about 7.7%. The V gene is TRBV28, the J gene TRBJ1-3, with D possibly being TRBD1 (5 bases). This sequence was found in a woman between 35 and 70 years old with stage I lung adenocarcinoma. Sequences were derived from peripheral blood, sampled before any cancer treatment. CDR3 residues: CASSFLGRGSGNTIYF. CDR3 in DNA: TGTGCCAGCAGTTTTCTGGGGAGGGGATCCGGAAACACCATATATTTT.